Below, one T cell receptor (beta chain) is given with its context. This specimen belongs to a study of PD-1 blockade in classical Hodgkin lymphoma. Study summary: Patients were given intravenous nivolumab, 3 mg/kg, every 2 weeks.

Assay: immunoSEQ multiplex PCR; the TCRdb copy retains only in-frame clones and omits some. The data hold approximately 57,000 clones, with roughly 90% observed a single time. Each patient's relapse followed autologous stem cell transplantation, and brentuximab vedotin exposure varied. Trimming removed 1 base at V and 2 bases at J, with 8 bases between. The CDR3 runs 14 residues. Germline lookup yields CDR1 MGHRA and CDR2 YSYEKL. The V and J genes are TRBV4-1 and TRBJ2-5; D uncertain. This sequence originates from a human donor with classical Hodgkin lymphoma. Here the sequenced sample was peripheral blood mononuclear cells (PBMCs), taken before the second cycle of nivolumab. The CDR3 reads CASSQGNRQETQYF. Here the CDR3 DNA reads TGCGCCAGCAGCCAAGGTAACCGACAAGAGACCCAGTACTTC.